A selection of T cell receptor beta chains follows, all from one sample in a study of T cell responses to AZD1222 COVID-19 vaccine. Sequencing was performed with immunoSEQ multiplex PCR; in TCRdb, only in-frame clones are kept and a portion is missing. Of approximately 120,000 clones listed, 93% are singletons. The source was peripheral blood, collected on day 0 of AZD1222 vaccination. The source of these receptors is an adult in good health. Each CDR3 is given with its conserved first and last residue.

V: TRBV9; CDR3: CASSVDQREAGEQFF
V: TRBV6-6; CDR3: CASSYSRILHPQHF
V: TRBV6-5; CDR3: CASRGGTAGNQPQHF
V: TRBV6-6; CDR3: CASSVRGDNEQFF
V: TRBV7-8; CDR3: CASSPFAYGYTF
V: TRBV2; CDR3: CASSVEGLVGNEQFF
V: TRBV4-3; CDR3: CASSQNRDYEQYF
V: TRBV5-1; CDR3: CASSLTSGSFTGELFF
V: TRBV21-1; CDR3: CTSSPSPLTLRQGAIQPQHF
V: TRBV7-2; CDR3: CASSSARGSEAFF
V: TRBV2; CDR3: CASSEGVAGGNEQYF
V: TRBV28; CDR3: CASSSGLAGGTDTQYF
V: TRBV5-1; CDR3: CASSLGLLVNTEAFF
V: TRBV19; CDR3: CASRASSTNEKLFF
V: TRBV6-4; CDR3: CASRGLTGTGVYGYTF
V: TRBV27; CDR3: CASSLGGRVSDTQYF
V: TRBV2; CDR3: CASRVTSGRTDTQYF
V: TRBV28; CDR3: CASSPGLAGTPYNEQFF
V: TRBV28; CDR3: CASSFRLAGGYNEQFF
V: TRBV7-9; CDR3: CASSPAQGNQPQHF
V: TRBV7-2; CDR3: CASSPHLYGELFF
V: TRBV11-3; CDR3: CASSIDSNSPLHF
V: TRBV28; CDR3: CASSLEGHPLDFF
V: TRBV6-5; CDR3: CASSRESSEKLFF
V: TRBV19; CDR3: CASSIDGANTGELFF
V: TRBV15; CDR3: CATSREGDQPQHF
V: TRBV6-5; CDR3: CASSSLVNTEAFF
V: TRBV21-1; CDR3: CASSRPGESDYGYTF